The T cell receptor (beta chain) under discussion was sequenced for a study of response to subunit inactivated influenza vaccine. Study-level results: Every seasonal influenza vaccination brings in few new T cells, the authors suggested.

This clonotype was seen more than once but under ten times. The target antigen is unknown. V gave up 2 bases and J gave up 5 bases; unmatched junction bases: 8. The CDR3 runs 15 residues. MiXCR, run by TCRdb on the RT-PCR reads, gives a single entry per CDR3 protein. The sample has more than 400,000 distinct CDR3 sequences; roughly 11% are singletons. The rearrangement uses TRBV12-3 or TRBV12-4 and TRBJ1-2; TRBD1 matches at 7 bases. This specimen consisted of PBMCs from blood, obtained about 6 weeks after vaccination. The TCR sequence derives from a man aged 50-60 years who received an inactivated influenza vaccine. The CDR3 region has the DNA TGTGCCAGCAGTTTAAGTGGTACAGGGGTTTATGGCTACACCTTC. Translated: CASSLSGTGVYGYTF.